A selection of T cell receptor beta chains follows, all from one sample in a study of breast tumors, draining lymph nodes, adjacent tissues. TCRdb called the multiplex PCR reads again in MiXCR, with one record for every CDR3 protein. Among about 110,000 distinct CDR3 sequences, less than 40% were seen once, and the ten largest hold approximately 5%. The sample taken for sequencing was axillary lymph node tissue. The receptors were gathered from a female donor with breast cancer. Some clones in this sample may be carry-over from other donors' samples. The CDR3 runs from the conserved cysteine through the conserved F or W. A D gene is named only where the DNA matches it firmly. Not all rows give a size; the values are once, few, many and, for expanded clones, a class.

d_call j_call v_call clone_size cdr3_aa cdr3_nt
NA TRBJ1-3 TRBV12-3/TRBV12-4 few CASSLGGSGDTIYF TGTGCCAGCAGTTTAGGGGGATCTGGAGACACCATATATTTT
TRBD1 TRBJ1-1 TRBV6-2/TRBV6-3 NA CASRQGPYTEAFF TGTGCCAGCAGACAGGGGCCCTACACTGAAGCTTTCTTT
NA TRBJ1-2 TRBV7-9 NA CASSFPGASGYTF TGTGCCAGCAGCTTCCCGGGGGCGAGTGGCTACACCTTC
NA TRBJ2-5 TRBV3-1 NA CASSTRTQKETQYF TGTGCCAGCAGCACCCGGACCCAAAAAGAGACCCAGTACTTC
TRBD2 TRBJ2-2 TRBV12-3/TRBV12-4 many CASSAKGLAGGISGELFF TGTGCCAGCAGTGCAAAGGGACTAGCGGGGGGGATTTCCGGGGAGCTGTTTTTT
NA TRBJ2-7 TRBV6-5 many CASSPRETYEQYF TGTGCCAGCAGTCCCAGGGAAACCTACGAGCAGTACTTC
NA TRBJ1-3 TRBV28 many CASSPRSLGNTIYF TGTGCCAGCAGTCCGCGCTCTCTTGGAAACACCATATATTTT
TRBD1 TRBJ1-4 TRBV2 NA CASGRGTEKLFF TGTGCCAGCGGCAGGGGGACTGAAAAACTGTTTTTT
NA TRBJ1-2 TRBV20-1 many CSASLRGFYGYTF TGCAGTGCTAGCCTACGGGGGTTTTATGGCTACACCTTC
TRBD2 TRBJ2-3 TRBV7-2 many CASSLGGLVGDTQYF TGTGCCAGCAGCTTAGGGGGACTAGTGGGAGATACGCAGTATTTT
NA TRBJ1-6 TRBV7-9 many CASSLESSYNSPLHF TGTGCCAGCAGCTTAGAGAGCTCCTATAATTCACCCCTCCACTTT
NA TRBJ2-2 TRBV18 many CASSPYGGANTGELFF TGTGCCAGCTCACCATACGGGGGAGCGAACACCGGGGAGCTGTTTTTT
NA TRBJ2-1 TRBV6-5 many CASSYPTRGEQFF TGTGCCAGCAGTTACCCGACCCGGGGGGAGCAGTTCTTC
NA TRBJ2-6 TRBV12-3/TRBV12-4 NA CASSPGIPTSGANVLTF TGTGCCAGCAGTCCAGGGATACCCACCTCTGGGGCCAACGTCCTGACTTTC
TRBD1 TRBJ1-2 TRBV29-1 many CSVEDQRRRGRVARYSYPF TGCAGCGTTGAAGATCAACGGCGGAGGGGGCGCGTCGCACGCTATAGCTACCCCTTC
TRBD2 TRBJ2-1 TRBV6-2/TRBV6-3 many CAISRAASGNPLYNEQFF TGTGCCATCTCCCGGGCGGCTAGCGGGAACCCACTTTACAATGAGCAGTTCTTC
NA TRBJ2-5 TRBV12-3/TRBV12-4 many CASSNRRQAQETQYF TGTGCCAGCAGCAACAGGCGGCAGGCCCAAGAGACCCAGTACTTC